These T cell receptor beta chains were read from a single sample in a study of blood T cells in healthy people across ages. MiXCR was run by TCRdb on the 5' RACE reads, yielding one entry per CDR3 protein. Among about 680,000 distinct CDR3 sequences listed, around half were seen once. Material for sequencing was blood. The receptors stem from a woman aged 55-70 years in good health. The CDR3 runs from the conserved cysteine through the conserved F or W. D genes are given only for firm matches. Size is omitted from some rows. Given values are once, few, many or a class for expanded clones.

v_call,j_call,clone_size,d_call,cdr3_aa,cdr3_nt
TRBV2,TRBJ1-2,NA,TRBD1,CAGRTGQGNYGYTF,TGTGCCGGCAGAACGGGACAGGGGAACTATGGCTACACCTTC
TRBV27,TRBJ1-2,NA,NA,CASSVSGRGGGYTF,TGTGCCAGCAGTGTATCGGGCAGGGGCGGTGGCTACACCTTC
TRBV25-1,TRBJ2-3,NA,NA,CASSQGFFATDTQYF,TGTGCCAGCAGTCAAGGGTTCTTTGCCACAGATACGCAGTATTTT
TRBV7-2,TRBJ2-7,NA,NA,CASSLLAPTYGQYF,TGTGCCAGCAGCTTACTAGCCCCAACCTACGGGCAGTACTTC
TRBV20-1,TRBJ2-3,NA,TRBD2,CSAPGLAGERGWADTQYF,TGCAGTGCTCCGGGACTAGCGGGCGAGCGGGGGTGGGCAGATACGCAGTATTTT
TRBV29-1,TRBJ2-7,many,NA,CSVSWDTLSYEQYF,TGCAGCGTGTCGTGGGACACCCTCTCCTACGAGCAGTACTTC
TRBV4-2,TRBJ1-4,NA,TRBD1,CASSHAAPGQGGEKLFF,TGTGCCAGCAGCCATGCAGCTCCGGGACAGGGGGGTGAAAAACTGTTTTTT
TRBV20-1,TRBJ2-3,NA,NA,CSATALARTDTQYF,TGCAGTGCTACAGCACTGGCCCGCACAGATACGCAGTATTTT
TRBV20-1,TRBJ2-5,NA,TRBD2,CSARGSSGSWETQYF,TGCAGTGCTAGAGGGTCTAGCGGGAGTTGGGAGACCCAGTACTTC
TRBV7-9,TRBJ1-1,NA,TRBD1,CASSPRTGMNTEAFF,TGTGCCAGCAGCCCCCGGACAGGGATGAACACTGAAGCTTTCTTT
TRBV28,TRBJ1-4,NA,NA,CASSPFADLVRRDEKLFF,TGTGCCAGCAGTCCGTTTGCGGACCTTGTCAGAAGGGATGAAAAACTGTTTTTT
TRBV19,TRBJ2-5,NA,NA,CASSDELQETQYF,TGTGCCAGTAGCGATGAATTACAAGAGACCCAGTACTTC
TRBV2,TRBJ2-7,few,NA,CASARDGFYEQYF,TGTGCCAGCGCCAGGGATGGTTTCTACGAGCAGTACTTC
TRBV20-1,TRBJ2-3,NA,TRBD2,CSVEGSSGRTSTDTQYF,TGCAGTGTAGAGGGGTCTAGCGGGAGAACGAGCACAGATACGCAGTATTTT
TRBV5-1,TRBJ2-1,NA,TRBD1,CASSLEGRQGDGEQFF,TGCGCCAGCAGCTTGGAGGGCCGACAGGGAGATGGTGAGCAGTTCTTC
TRBV11-2,TRBJ2-3,NA,TRBD2,CASSSTVASGGDTQYF,TGTGCCAGCAGCTCGACAGTCGCATCGGGGGGGGATACGCAGTATTTT
TRBV6-6,TRBJ1-4,few,NA,CASNREGEKLFF,TGTGCCAGCAACAGGGAAGGGGAAAAACTGTTTTTT
TRBV18,TRBJ1-3,NA,NA,CASSPPGRRNTIYF,TGTGCCAGCTCACCACCCGGGAGGCGAAACACCATATATTTT
TRBV13,TRBJ1-6,many,NA,CASTGDNSPLHF,TGTGCCAGCACCGGGGATAATTCACCCCTCCACTTT
TRBV29-1,TRBJ2-5,few,NA,CSVDGVGSTETQYF,TGCAGCGTTGATGGTGTTGGGAGTACGGAGACCCAGTACTTC
TRBV20-1,TRBJ2-3,many,TRBD2,CSAPGLAGGSDTQYF,TGCAGTGCTCCGGGACTAGCGGGAGGGTCAGATACGCAGTATTTT
TRBV5-1,TRBJ2-7,NA,TRBD2,CASSLLKASGRPSSYEQYF,TGCGCCAGCAGCTTGTTAAAGGCTAGCGGGAGGCCGAGCTCCTACGAGCAGTACTTC
TRBV20-1,TRBJ2-4,once,NA,CSAGGNFGKSIQYF,TGCAGTGCTGGGGGGAATTTTGGCAAAAGCATTCAGTACTTC
TRBV9,TRBJ2-5,NA,NA,CASSVEAQETQYF,TGTGCCAGCAGCGTTGAAGCCCAAGAGACCCAGTACTTC
TRBV7-9,TRBJ1-4,many,NA,CASSLARDPVGKLFF,TGTGCCAGCAGCTTAGCACGCGACCCGGTCGGAAAACTGTTTTTT
TRBV20-1,TRBJ1-1,NA,NA,CSARSGGDTEAFF,TGCAGTGCTAGGTCGGGGGGGGACACTGAAGCTTTCTTT
TRBV5-4,TRBJ2-1,NA,TRBD2,CASSPHGTSVYNEQFF,TGTGCCAGCAGCCCTCACGGGACTAGCGTATACAATGAGCAGTTCTTC
TRBV7-2,TRBJ2-4,NA,NA,CASSLSRNIQYF,TGTGCCAGCAGCTTAAGTAGAAACATTCAGTACTTC
TRBV11-2,TRBJ2-5,many,NA,CASSLYGGPQETQYF,TGTGCCAGCAGCTTATATGGGGGCCCCCAAGAGACCCAGTACTTC
TRBV13,TRBJ2-3,few,TRBD2,CASSLNGRGTDTQYF,TGTGCCAGCAGCTTAAACGGGAGGGGCACAGATACGCAGTATTTT
TRBV6-6,TRBJ2-7,NA,NA,CASSYSVPSYEQYF,TGTGCCAGCAGTTACTCGGTGCCCTCCTACGAGCAGTACTTC
TRBV20-1,TRBJ2-3,NA,TRBD1,CSARERTGGTDTQYF,TGCAGTGCTAGAGAAAGGACAGGGGGCACAGATACGCAGTATTTT
TRBV7-3,TRBJ1-1,NA,NA,CASSPKPSPSTEAFF,TGTGCCAGCAGCCCAAAGCCCTCCCCGAGCACTGAAGCTTTCTTT
TRBV7-2,TRBJ2-7,NA,TRBD2,CASSSTSGRYHSYEQYF,TGTGCCAGCAGCTCCACTAGCGGGAGGTACCATTCCTACGAGCAGTACTTC
TRBV6-1,TRBJ2-1,few,NA,CASSEAYRAEFF,TGTGCCAGCAGTGAAGCCTACCGTGCGGAGTTCTTC
TRBV27,TRBJ2-1,few,NA,CASRPAGSYNEQFF,TGTGCCAGCAGACCCGCGGGATCATACAATGAGCAGTTCTTC
TRBV20-1,TRBJ1-2,few,NA,CSARVQGIDGYTF,TGCAGTGCTAGAGTACAGGGAATCGATGGCTACACCTTC
TRBV20-1,TRBJ2-1,NA,NA,CSAKFGLATYNEQFF,TGCAGTGCTAAATTTGGGCTAGCGACATACAATGAGCAGTTCTTC
TRBV20-1,TRBJ2-7,few,TRBD2,CSASPAGGNYEQYF,TGCAGTGCTAGCCCAGCGGGAGGAAACTACGAGCAGTACTTC
TRBV12-3/TRBV12-4,TRBJ2-3,NA,TRBD2,CASSIAGPKYF,TGTGCCAGCAGCATAGCGGGCCCCAAGTATTTT